This T cell receptor beta chain was documented in a study of T cell repertoires in cytomegalovirus infection. General study findings and limits: The response measured ex vivo was dominated by TCR beta clonotypes (HLA-C-restricted and CMV-specific).

TCRdb recomputed calls from the reads with MiXCR, one row per CDR3 protein. The data show over 150,000 distinct CDR3 sequences, about 21% seen once. CDR1 and CDR2 (germline): ENHRY, SYGVKD. This CDR3 has 14 residues. On this clonotype: The antigen remains undetermined. The junction departs from the called germline gene at one end, perhaps through a read error.

The sample taken for sequencing was PBMCs. The sequence was collected from a human donor in good health (CMV status not recorded). Some clones in this sample may be carry-over from other donors' samples. The chain links TRBV10-3 to TRBJ2-3; D perhaps matches TRBD2 (6 bases). The CDR3 reads CTISEEGRLGTQYF. The CDR3 region has the DNA TGTACCATCAGTGAAGAGGGGAGACTAGGGACGCAGTATTTT.